The sample holds a few counts of the clone carrying this TCR beta chain. The V gene lost 1 base and the J gene lost 3 bases, with 18 bases spanning the gap. The CDR3 runs 18 residues. Germline V gene data show CDR1 as SSHAT and CDR2 as FNYEAQ (reference sequence). Via MiXCR, TCRdb re-called the RT-PCR reads, giving one row per CDR3 protein. The repertoire consists of about 530,000 distinct CDR3 sequences, with about 11% occurring once and the leading ten covering 10%. These data belong to a study of response to subunit inactivated influenza vaccine. The receptor was derived from a man over 45 who received an inactivated influenza vaccine. The chain uses TRBV7-7 and TRBJ2-2; possible D gene TRBD2, 5 bases. Here the sequenced sample was PBMCs from blood, taken on the day of vaccination. The CDR3 sequence: CASSLVAAQRADTGELFF. DNA for the CDR3: TGTGCCAGCAGCTTAGTGGCGGCGCAGAGGGCAGACACCGGGGAGCTGTTTTTT. Looking up the rest from reference TRBV7-7 and TRBJ2-2 gives the full variable domain: GAGVSQSPRYKVTKRGQDVTLRCDPISSHATLYWYQQALGQGPEFLTYFNYEAQPDKSGLPSDRFSAERPEGSISTLTIQRTEQRDSAMYRCASSLVAAQRADTGELFFGEGSRLTVL.